A selection of T cell receptor beta chains follows, all from one sample in a study of blood T cell repertoires in COVID-19. The protocol was immunoSEQ multiplex PCR, while the TCRdb copy is restricted to in-frame clones and leaves out a portion. Seen here are under 300,000 clones, approximately 90% observed once, and the top ten hold around 2%. The sequencing sample was made of PBMCs or T cells enriched from blood (not recorded which). Receptor source: a woman aged 55 to 70 in a cohort exposed to, infected with or recovered from COVID-19 (not recorded which). Each CDR3 is given with its conserved first and last residue. The D gene is left open where the match is weak. A clone size is listed for some rows: how often the clone was seen (once, few, many), or a class if it is expanded.

D gene: -
J gene: TRBJ2-7
clone size: -
V gene: TRBV9
CDR3 DNA: TGTGCCAGCAGCGTGGAAGGGAGAAACTACGAGCAGTACTTC
CDR3 protein: CASSVEGRNYEQYF

D gene: TRBD1
J gene: TRBJ1-2
clone size: -
V gene: TRBV28
CDR3 DNA: TGTGCCAGCAGTTTATGGGACATCCGACAGGGAGCTAACTATGGCTACACCTTC
CDR3 protein: CASSLWDIRQGANYGYTF

D gene: TRBD1
J gene: TRBJ2-7
clone size: -
V gene: TRBV5-3
CDR3 DNA: TGTGCCAGAAGCCCGGACAGGAGGAGCTCCTACGAGCAGTACTTC
CDR3 protein: CARSPDRRSSYEQYF

D gene: -
J gene: TRBJ1-1
clone size: -
V gene: TRBV6-6
CDR3 DNA: TGTGCCAGCAGCCTAGAGAACACTGAAGCTTTCTTT
CDR3 protein: CASSLENTEAFF

D gene: -
J gene: TRBJ1-1
clone size: -
V gene: TRBV28
CDR3 DNA: TGTGCCGTCACACCTCAGGGGAGAGGCACTGAAGCTTTCTTT
CDR3 protein: CAVTPQGRGTEAFF

D gene: TRBD1
J gene: TRBJ2-5
clone size: -
V gene: TRBV4-2
CDR3 DNA: TGTGCCAGCAGCCAGGGTGGGACAGGGGGATCGGAGGAGACCCAGTACTTC
CDR3 protein: CASSQGGTGGSEETQYF

D gene: TRBD2
J gene: TRBJ2-1
clone size: -
V gene: TRBV6-2/TRBV6-3
CDR3 DNA: TGTGCCAGCAGTTACGCTAGCGGGTCATACAATGAGCAGTTCTTC
CDR3 protein: CASSYASGSYNEQFF

D gene: -
J gene: TRBJ2-5
clone size: -
V gene: TRBV7-9
CDR3 DNA: TGTGCCAGCAGCCCGATCGCCAGCCAAGAGACCCAGTACTTC
CDR3 protein: CASSPIASQETQYF

D gene: -
J gene: TRBJ2-5
clone size: once
V gene: TRBV6-1
CDR3 DNA: TGTGCCAGCAGTGAAGAGATCTCGTCCGGAGAGACCCAGTACTTC
CDR3 protein: CASSEEISSGETQYF

D gene: -
J gene: TRBJ1-2
clone size: -
V gene: TRBV5-5
CDR3 DNA: TGTGCCAGCAGCTTGGGGACAGACTATGGCTACACCTTC
CDR3 protein: CASSLGTDYGYTF

D gene: -
J gene: TRBJ1-2
clone size: -
V gene: TRBV6-5
CDR3 DNA: TGTGCCAGCAGTTATCTACCGTCTTATGGCTACACCTTC
CDR3 protein: CASSYLPSYGYTF

D gene: TRBD1
J gene: TRBJ1-4
clone size: -
V gene: TRBV30
CDR3 DNA: TGTGCCTGGAGTGGGGACAGGGGTAATGAAAAACTGTTTTTT
CDR3 protein: CAWSGDRGNEKLFF

D gene: -
J gene: TRBJ1-1
clone size: -
V gene: TRBV10-1
CDR3 DNA: TGCGCCAGCAGTGCGGGTTCGAACACTGAAGCTTTCTTT
CDR3 protein: CASSAGSNTEAFF

D gene: TRBD2
J gene: TRBJ2-1
clone size: -
V gene: TRBV7-2
CDR3 DNA: TGTGCCAGCAGCTCCCCCACTAGCGGGAGGACCGGTGAGCAGTTCTTC
CDR3 protein: CASSSPTSGRTGEQFF

D gene: TRBD1
J gene: TRBJ1-1
clone size: -
V gene: TRBV7-9
CDR3 DNA: TGTGCCAGCAGCTTAGTCCCGGGACAGGGGGCGAACACTGAAGCTTTCTTT
CDR3 protein: CASSLVPGQGANTEAFF

D gene: -
J gene: TRBJ1-5
clone size: -
V gene: TRBV21-1
CDR3 DNA: TGTGCCAGCAGCAAAGGCAGGGGCCCGTATAGCAATCAGCCCCAGCATTTT
CDR3 protein: CASSKGRGPYSNQPQHF

D gene: -
J gene: TRBJ2-1
clone size: -
V gene: TRBV18
CDR3 DNA: TGTGCCAGCTCACCACTGCTTCCAGCCTACAATGAGCAGTTCTTC
CDR3 protein: CASSPLLPAYNEQFF